The clone carrying this TCR beta chain showed up just a few times. Its antigen remains unknown. The data are from a study of a mutant IDH1 vaccine in newly diagnosed glioma. Germline-derived CDR1 and CDR2 are SGHRS and YFSETQ. Deletions cut 1 base from V and 7 bases from J, with 3 bases between. The CDR3 runs to 12 residues. Method: immunoSEQ multiplex PCR; TCRdb's copy keeps in-frame clones and lacks some. The table lists 45,000 to 65,000 clones, about 61% of them singletons, with around 4.8% in the top ten. Described time point: week 47, end of study. Topical imiquimod was applied with each vaccine dose, which held 300 ug of mutant IDH1 20-mer peptide.

The chain recombines TRBV5-1 with TRBJ1-6; the D is unclear. The sample in question was peripheral blood mononuclear cells (PBMCs), obtained from a glioma patient whose treatment included an IDH1 peptide vaccine. This TCR was sampled from a man aged 35 to 55 with glioma. Some clones in this sample may be carry-over from other donors' samples. The DNA for the CDR3 is TGCGCCAGCAGCTTGAACAATTCACCCCTCCACTTT. Translated, it gives CASSLNNSPLHF.